Each of the 18 T cell receptor beta chains below was sequenced from the same sample in a study of T cells after posttransplantation cyclophosphamide. Clones were sequenced by immunoSEQ multiplex PCR, and TCRdb holds only the in-frame ones, with some missing. The data contain thousands of clones, 82% of them singletons. Cyclophosphamide on days +3 and +4 followed busulfan-fludarabine conditioning and a marrow graft. Material: CD4+ T cells sorted from blood, obtained 950 to 1,200 days after allogeneic stem cell transplant with posttransplant cyclophosphamide. The receptor source for this set is a female patient aged 40-50 years who received an allogeneic stem cell transplant from a related donor, was CMV-positive, and had no GVHD. Some T cells may be provided by the graft donor.

The V call is TRBV5-6, the J call TRBJ1-3; tentatively, D is TRBD1 (6 bases). CDR1 SGHDT and CDR2 YYEEEE come from the germline V gene. The CDR3 runs to 16 residues. Trimming stripped 4 bases from V and 6 bases from J, with 20 bases between. The CDR3 sequence is CASSRTTGTIANTIYF. The CDR3 nucleotides are TGTGCCAGCAGCCGGACGACCGGGACAATCGCAAACACCATATATTTT.

There are a few counts of this clone. The V gene is TRBV5-1, the J gene TRBJ2-3; D might be TRBD1 (8 bases). The CDR3 covers 16 residues. The V and J ends lost 5 bases and 4 bases respectively, with 20 bases between them. Germline lookup yields CDR1 SGHRS and CDR2 YFSETQ. The CDR3 bases are TGCGCCAGCAGTTTTGCAGGGGGCGGGAGCCCAGATACGCAGTATTTT. It translates to CASSFAGGGSPDTQYF.

The J gene is TRBJ2-1, the V gene TRBV28; 13 nucleotides line up with TRBD2. The CDR3 is 19 amino acids. The germline V gene encodes CDR1 MDHEN and CDR2 SYDVKM. Trimming took 5 bases from V and 2 from J; bases not matched to a gene: 12. CDR3 residues: CASSPKYMTSGGTYNEQFF. Here the CDR3 DNA reads TGTGCCAGCAGTCCCAAATATATGACTAGCGGGGGGACCTACAATGAGCAGTTCTTC.

This clone was found a few times. DNA of the CDR3: TGTGCCAGCAGCTTAACGCGGGGGGGCGGGGAGACCCAGTACTTC. It is translated as CASSLTRGGGETQYF. The rearrangement uses TRBV5-4 and TRBJ2-5; 9 nucleotides match TRBD2. The germline gives CDR1 SGHNT, CDR2 YYREEE (reference sequence). V shed 2 bases and J 5 bases; nucleotides not matched to a gene: 7. The CDR3 runs 15 residues.

The chain has TRBV6-5 and TRBJ2-4; D gene uncertain. The CDR3 is made up of 14 amino acids. Looked up from germline, CDR1 is MNHEY and CDR2 is SVGAGI. Trimming shortened V by 0 bases and J by 7 bases, and 10 bases separated the two germline ends. CDR3 nucleotide sequence: TGTGCCAGCAGTTACTCGTTGACTGAGAACATTCAGTACTTC. Amino acids: CASSYSLTENIQYF.

In nucleotides, the CDR3 is TGTGCCAGCAGCGATTCAGCGGGCCAAGAGACCCAGTACTTC. This sequence encodes CASSDSAGQETQYF. The V gene is TRBV6-6, the J gene TRBJ2-5; D might be TRBD2 (6 bases). This CDR3 comprises 14 residues. Trimming took 6 bases from V and 1 from J, leaving 12 bases between them. Germline values: CDR1 MNHNY, CDR2 SVGAGI (reference sequence).

The chain couples TRBV7-3 to TRBJ2-4; D remains unclear. Germline values: CDR1 SGHTA, CDR2 FQGTGA. This CDR3 is 13 amino acids long. V gave up 6 bases and J gave up 5 bases, with 11 bases separating them. This CDR3 reads CASRMSQENIQYF. The CDR3, as DNA: TGTGCCAGCAGGATGAGTCAGGAAAACATTCAGTACTTC.

The V and J genes are TRBV4-3 and TRBJ1-4, with 8 nucleotides matching TRBD1. This CDR3 has 15 residues. Germline assignment: CDR1 LGHNA and CDR2 YSLEER. J gave up 2 bases and V 2 bases, and 1 base lay outside the gene matches. The CDR3: CASSQQGATNEKLFF. The CDR3 bases are TGCGCCAGCAGCCAACAGGGGGCCACTAATGAAAAACTGTTTTTT.

Only a few counts were recorded for this clone. The chain uses TRBV6-5 and TRBJ2-6; 7 nucleotides match TRBD2. This CDR3 has 15 amino acids. CDR1 is MNHEY and CDR2 is SVGAGI in the germline V gene. After removal of 2 bases from V and 3 bases from J, the junction contained 1 base not matched to a gene. The CDR3 protein is CASSYSGVGANVLTF. The CDR3 DNA sequence: TGTGCCAGCAGTTACAGCGGGGTTGGGGCCAACGTCCTGACTTTC.

The chain combines TRBV18 with TRBJ2-1; 7 nucleotides match TRBD2. Germline CDR1 and CDR2: KGHSH and LQKENI. J gave up 12 bases and V 3 bases, and 5 bases lay outside the gene matches. CDR3 length: 12 residues. Here the CDR3 DNA reads TGTGCCAGCTCACCTGAGCTAGCGGTGCAGTTCTTC. Its translation is CASSPELAVQFF. Using reference TRBV18 and TRBJ2-1 for the parts outside the CDR3, the full variable domain is NAGVMQNPRHLVRRRGQEARLRCSPMKGHSHVYWYRQLPEEGLKFMVYLQKENIIDESGMPKERFSAEFPKEGPSILRIQQVVRGDSAAYFCASSPELAVQFFGPGTRLTVL.

The rearrangement joins TRBV6-1 to TRBJ2-7; unclear D gene. Germline V gene data show CDR1 as MNHNS and CDR2 as SASEGT. The length of the CDR3 is 13 residues. V was clipped by 7 bases and J by 2 bases, with 12 bases between them. This CDR3 is CASTLSFTYEQYF. Here the CDR3 DNA reads TGTGCCAGCACTCTATCCTTTACCTACGAGCAGTACTTC.

This rearrangement joins TRBV6-5 to TRBJ1-5; D might be TRBD1 (5 bases). Germline lookup yields CDR1 MNHEY and CDR2 SVGAGI. V was cut by 0 bases and J by 4 bases, with 7 bases left in between. The CDR3 covers 14 residues. The CDR3 DNA is TGTGCCAGCAGTTACTCAGCAGGGAATCAGCCCCAGCATTTT. Encoded protein: CASSYSAGNQPQHF.

The chain employs TRBV5-1 and TRBJ2-5; 7 positions match TRBD1. With V trimmed by 2 bases and J by 5 bases, 6 bases remained unmatched. Germline CDR1 SGHRS, CDR2 YFSETQ. The CDR3 is 14 amino acids. CDR3 nucleotides: TGCGCCAGCAGCTTATACAGGGGCGGGGAGACCCAGTACTTC. Translating gives CASSLYRGGETQYF.

The chain is built from TRBV4-2 and TRBJ2-6, with 9 bases identical to TRBD1. The CDR3 has 20 residues. Trimming at V came to 4 bases and at J to 2 bases, leaving 15 bases not matched to a gene. Germline V gene sequence: CDR1 LGHNA, CDR2 YNFKEQ. The CDR3 spells CASSRLDHRGRFPGANVLTF. In DNA, the CDR3 is TGTGCCAGCAGCCGCCTGGACCACAGGGGGCGCTTCCCTGGGGCCAACGTCCTGACTTTC.

This CDR3 reads CASSLIPTRLTSGDSYNEQFF. In DNA, the CDR3 is TGTGCCAGCAGCTTAATCCCCACTCGATTAACTAGCGGGGACTCCTACAATGAGCAGTTCTTC. V usage is TRBV7-3 and J usage is TRBJ2-1; 10 bases are a match to TRBD2. Germline assignment: CDR1 SGHTA and CDR2 FQGTGA. The CDR3 extends over 21 amino acids. V dropped 1 base and J dropped 0; count of bases not matched to a gene: 15.

The gene calls are TRBV28 and TRBJ1-5; D is ambiguous. In germline, CDR1 is MDHEN, CDR2 SYDVKM. This CDR3 is built from 15 residues. Trimming took 6 bases from V and 7 from J, leaving 19 bases between them. The chain's CDR3 is CASSRVEGIKQPQHF. In nucleotides, the CDR3 is TGTGCCAGCAGCCGCGTAGAGGGAATCAAGCAGCCCCAGCATTTT.

This clone was counted between two and nine times. The chain combines TRBV9 with TRBJ2-5; 8 bases fit TRBD1. This CDR3 region has 15 residues. V lost 4 bases to trimming and J lost 4 bases; unmatched junction nucleotides: 9. Germline CDR1 is SGDLS and CDR2 is YYNGEE. CDR3 region: CASSPRTGWLETQYF. The CDR3 DNA sequence: TGTGCCAGCAGCCCCCGGACAGGGTGGTTAGAGACCCAGTACTTC.

V is TRBV19 and J is TRBJ2-5; D possibly corresponds to TRBD1 (6 bases). The V gene lost 4 bases and the J gene lost 5 bases, with 11 bases spanning the gap. Germline CDR1 LNHDA, CDR2 SQIVND (reference sequence). The CDR3 runs 13 residues. CDR3 nucleotide sequence: TGTGCCAGTAGTACAGGGGTCCGGGAGACCCAGTACTTC. Protein sequence: CASSTGVRETQYF.